The 23 T cell receptor beta chains given below trace back to one sample, sequenced in a study of early T cells in non-severe SARS-CoV-2 infection. One entry per CDR3 protein results from TCRdb running MiXCR on the 5' RACE reads. The sample has about 16,000 distinct CDR3 sequences; about 5% are singletons. Sequenced material: whole blood. Receptors originate from an adult who was a healthcare worker with PCR-confirmed SARS-CoV-2 infection or an uninfected control (not recorded which).

The sample holds many counts of this clonotype. The V call is TRBV7-8, the J call TRBJ2-3, with D unclear. This CDR3 region has 11 residues. Per germline, CDR1 SGHVS and CDR2 FQNEAQ. Trimming took 5 bases from V and 6 from J, leaving 6 bases between them. The CDR3 is CASSERDTQYF. DNA for the CDR3: TGTGCCAGCAGCGAGAGGGATACGCAGTATTTT.

By its share, this clonotype is medium-sized. The chain combines TRBV20-1 with TRBJ2-7, with 7 bases that match TRBD1. The J segment lost 5 bases and the V segment lost 0 bases, leaving 7 bases of the junction unmatched. The CDR3 is made up of 14 amino acids. Germline V gene sequence: CDR1 DFQATT, CDR2 SNEGSKA (reference sequence). DNA of the CDR3: TGCAGTGCTAGAGATCCGGGACAGAATAACGAGCAGTACTTC. Translating it yields CSARDPGQNNEQYF.

This clonotype is classed as medium-sized. This rearrangement joins TRBV7-2 to TRBJ1-3; perhaps TRBD1 as D (6 bases). The CDR3 contains 15 residues. The V end was cut by 2 bases, the J end by 3 bases, with 11 bases between. Germline V gene sequence: CDR1 SGHTA, CDR2 FQGNSA. The CDR3: CASSLSGGGGNTIYF. The CDR3, as DNA: TGTGCCAGCAGCTTATCGGGGGGCGGTGGAAACACCATATATTTT. Drawing the rest from reference TRBV7-2 and TRBJ1-3, the complete variable domain is GAGVSQSPSNKVTEKGKDVELRCDPISGHTALYWYRQSLGQGLEFLIYFQGNSAPDKSGLPSDRFSAERTGGSVSTLTIQRTQQEDSAVYLCASSLSGGGGNTIYFGEGSWLTVV.

The rearrangement joins TRBV20-1 to TRBJ1-2; no clear D. Germline CDR1 is DFQATT and CDR2 is SNEGSKA (reference sequence). The CDR3 has 13 residues. Deletions cut 3 bases from V and 3 bases from J, with 11 bases between. The DNA for the CDR3 is TGCAGTGCTAGTCCCGCCACGGACTATGGCTACACCTTC. Protein product: CSASPATDYGYTF.

This clonotype was recorded at least ten times. V is TRBV20-1 and J is TRBJ1-3; tentatively, D is TRBD1 (5 bases). Looked up from germline, CDR1 is DFQATT and CDR2 is SNEGSKA (reference sequence). Trimming shortened V by 5 bases and J by 2 bases, and 16 bases separated the two germline ends. The CDR3 loop spans 15 amino acids. The CDR3 DNA sequence: TGCAGTGCTGCACCAACAGGAAGCCCTGGAAACACCATATATTTT. As protein: CSAAPTGSPGNTIYF.

At least ten counts were recorded for this clonotype. The V and J genes are TRBV20-1 and TRBJ2-2; 9 bases are shared with TRBD2. Germline lookup yields CDR1 DFQATT and CDR2 SNEGSKA (reference sequence). There are 15 residues in the CDR3. V lost 5 bases, J lost 3 bases, and 7 bases stayed unmatched. This chain's CDR3 is CSAQRLAEDTGELFF. CDR3 nucleotides: TGCAGTGCTCAACGACTAGCGGAAGACACCGGGGAGCTGTTTTTT.

This clonotype appeared many times. The chain links TRBV11-2 to TRBJ2-2; perhaps TRBD2 as D (6 bases). Germline assignment: CDR1 SGHAT and CDR2 FQNNGV. The ends were cut back, 1 base at V and 2 bases at J, with 14 bases in the middle. This CDR3 is built from 17 residues. The chain's CDR3 is CASSLGSLAANTGELFF. The CDR3, as DNA: TGTGCCAGCAGCTTAGGAAGTTTAGCGGCAAACACCGGGGAGCTGTTTTTT.

This clonotype was counted at least ten times. The rearrangement joins TRBV6-6 to TRBJ2-1; the match to TRBD2 covers 8 bases. With V trimmed by 10 bases and J by 8 bases, 13 bases remained unmatched. The germline gives CDR1 MNHNY, CDR2 SVGAGI (reference sequence). The CDR3 has 14 residues. The CDR3 is CATKRAGGQYEQFF. The DNA for the CDR3 is TGTGCCACCAAACGGGCGGGAGGTCAGTATGAGCAGTTCTTC.

This clonotype occurred many times. This rearrangement joins TRBV12-3 or TRBV12-4 to TRBJ2-5; D unclear. Trimming removed 8 bases at V and 1 base at J, with 5 bases between. The CDR3 totals 11 residues. CDR3 bases: TGTGCCAGCGCTATCCAAGAGACCCAGTACTTC. It specifies CASAIQETQYF.

This clonotype appeared many times. The rearrangement links TRBV15 to TRBJ1-2, with 9 bases lining up with TRBD1. Losses at the gene ends were 3 bases for V and 8 bases for J; bases not matched to a gene: 13. Germline CDR1 reads LNHNV; CDR2 reads YYDKDF (reference sequence). The CDR3 extends over 16 amino acids. In nucleotides, the CDR3 is TGTGCCACCAGCAGGGATAACGCCAGGACAGGGGTCGGCTACACCTTC. This codes for CATSRDNARTGVGYTF.

This clonotype was found many times. The rearrangement joins TRBV3-1 to TRBJ2-1, with 9 bases lining up with TRBD2. Per the germline V gene, CDR1 is LGHDT and CDR2 is YNNKEL (reference sequence). V lost 0 bases and J lost 7; bases outside the gene matches: 4. CDR3 length: 15 amino acids. This CDR3 reads CASSQDSGRVNEQFF. CDR3 bases: TGTGCCAGCAGCCAAGATAGCGGGAGAGTAAATGAGCAGTTCTTC.

This clonotype was seen many times. V is TRBV18 and J is TRBJ1-1; 7 nucleotides match TRBD1. Germline V gene data show CDR1 as KGHSH and CDR2 as LQKENI. The CDR3 runs 14 residues. V was pared by 2 bases and J by 2 bases, with 2 bases of the junction left unmatched. CDR3 residues: CASSPNRGNTEAFF. The CDR3 DNA is TGTGCCAGCTCACCAAACAGGGGAAACACTGAAGCTTTCTTT.

The V and J genes are TRBV7-2 and TRBJ2-1; tentatively, D is TRBD2 (6 bases). V shed 2 bases and J shed 11 bases, with 16 bases lying between them. Germline V lookup: CDR1 SGHTA, CDR2 FQGNSA. This CDR3 is 14 amino acids long. DNA for the CDR3: TGTGCCAGCAGCTTACTGGGGGGAGGTCTTCAGCAGTTCTTC. Its protein is CASSLLGGGLQQFF.

The chain has TRBV7-9 and TRBJ1-1, with a weak D call TRBD1 (5 bases). Germline V gene data show CDR1 as SEHNR and CDR2 as FQNEAQ (reference sequence). The CDR3 is 16 amino acids. The V end was cut by 5 bases, the J end by 0 bases, with 16 bases between. The CDR3 nucleotides read TGTGCCAGCAGCGAAAGTAACAGGCCCATGAACACTGAAGCTTTCTTT. Its protein product is CASSESNRPMNTEAFF.

Many counts were recorded for this clonotype. V and J are TRBV20-1 and TRBJ2-1; 14 bases agree with TRBD2. Germline loops: CDR1 DFQATT, CDR2 SNEGSKA (reference sequence). J gave up 9 bases and V 4 bases, and 11 bases lay outside the gene matches. This CDR3 comprises 16 residues. The CDR3 sequence is CSATTGTSGRGGEQFF. The CDR3 coding sequence is TGCAGTGCTACAACCGGGACTAGCGGGAGAGGCGGTGAGCAGTTCTTC.

This clonotype was recorded at least ten times. The rearrangement uses TRBV20-1 and TRBJ2-4, with D hard to call. V was pared by 0 bases and J by 8 bases, with 11 bases between. This CDR3 spans 13 amino acids. Germline V gene sequence: CDR1 DFQATT, CDR2 SNEGSKA (reference sequence). The chain's CDR3 is CSARESNGDIQYF. CDR3 sequence (DNA): TGCAGTGCTAGAGAAAGTAATGGGGACATTCAGTACTTC.

The chain links TRBV21-1 to TRBJ2-1; the DNA was not compared with TRBD2, the D call given in the table. TRBV21-1 is annotated as a pseudogene. CDR3 length: 15 residues. The CDR3 protein is CASSASRIGLREQFF. The CDR3 bases are TGTGCCAGCAGCGCCTCCAGAATCGGACTTCGGGAGCAGTTCTTC.

This clonotype came up many times. The chain uses TRBV7-9 and TRBJ2-7; 14 positions match TRBD2. This CDR3 spans 14 amino acids. Germline V gene lookup returns CDR1 SEHNR and CDR2 FQNEAQ (reference sequence). V shed 6 bases, J shed 5 bases, and the junction held 3 bases outside the gene matches. For the CDR3, the DNA is TGTGCCAGCAGGGGACTAGCGGGAGAACACGAGCAGTACTTC. Translation gives CASRGLAGEHEQYF.

In this sample, this clonotype turned up many times. The J gene is TRBJ2-5, the V gene TRBV7-3, with D possibly TRBD2 on 6 matching bases. This CDR3 spans 14 amino acids. The germline V gene encodes CDR1 SGHTA and CDR2 FQGTGA. Trimming removed 4 bases at V and 4 bases at J, with 13 bases between. This CDR3 is CASSSNAGRETQYF. The CDR3 DNA follows: TGTGCCAGCAGCTCCAACGCGGGGCGAGAGACCCAGTACTTC.

This clonotype was counted ten times or more. The chain combines TRBV7-3 with TRBJ2-1; 11 bases map to TRBD2. V was pared by 4 bases and J by 2 bases, with 7 bases of the junction left unmatched. This CDR3 comprises 17 residues. The germline V gene encodes CDR1 SGHTA and CDR2 FQGTGA. The CDR3 nucleotides read TGTGCCAGCAGCTCCCCGGGGACTAGCGGTCCCTACAATGAGCAGTTCTTC. Amino acid sequence: CASSSPGTSGPYNEQFF.

This clonotype was counted ten times or more. This chain links TRBV7-3 with TRBJ2-2; D may be TRBD2 (5 bases). Per germline, CDR1 SGHTA and CDR2 FQGTGA. The V end was cut by 4 bases, the J end by 4 bases, with 22 bases between. The CDR3 has 18 amino acids. The CDR3 loop is CASSSRPRTPESTGELFF. The CDR3 nucleotides read TGTGCCAGCAGCTCTAGACCCCGGACTCCCGAGAGCACCGGGGAGCTGTTTTTT.

This clonotype was detected ten times or more. V gene TRBV20-1 combines with J gene TRBJ2-3; D possibly corresponds to TRBD1 (6 bases). The CDR3 totals 13 residues. Trimming removed 4 bases from V and 6 bases from J, with 14 bases in between. In germline, CDR1 is DFQATT, CDR2 SNEGSKA (reference sequence). CDR3 sequence: CSANHITGDTQYF. The CDR3 DNA is TGCAGTGCTAATCACATAACAGGGGATACGCAGTATTTT.

Within the sample, this clonotype is medium-sized. The genes are TRBV5-6 and TRBJ2-1; TRBD2 agrees at 7 bases. The V and J ends lost 5 bases and 10 bases, in that order; junction bases with no gene match: 12. The CDR3 has 14 amino acids. Germline assignment: CDR1 SGHDT and CDR2 YYEEEE. CDR3 loop: CASSLISGRWEQFF. CDR3 DNA sequence: TGTGCCAGCAGTTTGATTAGCGGGCGGTGGGAGCAGTTCTTC.